Listed below are T cell receptor beta chains from one sample, sequenced in a study of blood T cell repertoires in COVID-19. TCRdb keeps only in-frame clones here, not all; method: immunoSEQ multiplex PCR. The table shows under 300,000 clones, with about 80% occurring only once. Material: peripheral blood. Receptor source: a woman between 50 and 59 years old who had recovered from COVID-19. Each CDR3 is given with its conserved first and last residue. D genes are given only for firm matches. Clone size is stated in some rows and not others, as once, few, many or a class when expanded.

.	TRBV18	TRBJ2-7	TRBD1	TGTGCCAGCTCACCCAGGGGGCGTGAGCAGTACTTC	CASSPRGREQYF
few	TRBV30	TRBJ2-4	TRBD1	TGTGCCTGGAGTGTTCCGGGACAGGGTCCATGGGGTGTCAAAAACATTCAGTACTTC	CAWSVPGQGPWGVKNIQYF
.	TRBV3-1/TRBV3-2	TRBJ2-1	.	TGTGCCAGCAGACACACTACCGACAGCACCAACCAGTTCGGGTCCTACAATGAGCAGTTCTTC	CASRHTTDSTNQFGSYNEQFF
.	TRBV5-1	TRBJ1-4	.	TGCGCCAGCAGTCTGATGGGGGCAAGGAATGAAAAACTGTTTTTT	CASSLMGARNEKLFF
.	TRBV27	TRBJ1-2	.	TGTGCCAGCCGGGATTTAGGGGGATTCTATGGCTACACCTTC	CASRDLGGFYGYTF
.	TRBV6-5	TRBJ1-4	.	TGTGCCAGCTCAGGGTTATCTAATGAAAAACTGTTTTTT	CASSGLSNEKLFF
.	TRBV19	TRBJ2-3	.	TGTGCCAGTAGTACCCAGGGCAGCACAGATACGCAGTATTTT	CASSTQGSTDTQYF
.	TRBV24-1	TRBJ1-2	TRBD1	TGTGCCACCAGTGACCAAGGACAGGGCAACTATGGCTACACCTTC	CATSDQGQGNYGYTF
.	TRBV3-1/TRBV3-2	TRBJ2-7	TRBD1	TGTGCCAGCAGCCGGGCGGGACAGGGTTCCGAGCAGTACTTC	CASSRAGQGSEQYF
.	TRBV5-1	TRBJ1-2	TRBD1	TGCGCCAGCAGCGGCGGGGACAGGGGCGGCTACACCTTC	CASSGGDRGGYTF
.	TRBV7-2	TRBJ2-3	.	TGTGCCAGCAGCCCCCCCTGGGTAAGACTTAGCACAGATACGCAGTATTTT	CASSPPWVRLSTDTQYF
.	TRBV27	TRBJ1-1	.	TGTGCCAGCAGTTTGGCAGGGTTGGAGACTGAAGCTTTCTTT	CASSLAGLETEAFF
.	TRBV4-3	TRBJ2-7	TRBD1	TGCGCCAGCAGCCATTTAGGACAGGGCTCCTACGAGCAGTACTTC	CASSHLGQGSYEQYF
.	TRBV4-3	TRBJ2-7	TRBD1	TGCGCCAGCAGCCCAGGGACAGGGGGTGCATCCTACGAGCAGTACTTC	CASSPGTGGASYEQYF
.	TRBV7-9	TRBJ2-2	TRBD2	TGTGCCAGCAGCTCCGGGCTAGCGGACACCGGGGAGCTGTTTTTT	CASSSGLADTGELFF
.	TRBV30	TRBJ1-6	TRBD1	TGTGCCTTGGGACAGAACTGGGCTAATTCACCCCTCCACTTT	CALGQNWANSPLHF
.	TRBV5-6	TRBJ2-3	TRBD2	TGTGCCAGCAGCGTGCCCGGACTAGCCTTCACAGATACGCAGTATTTT	CASSVPGLAFTDTQYF
.	TRBV5-6	TRBJ1-2	.	TGTGCCAGCAGCTTGGGCACAGGATATGGCTACACCTTC	CASSLGTGYGYTF
.	TRBV21-1	TRBJ2-3	.	TGTGCCAGCAGCAGCAATGAATCAACTAGCACAGATACGCAGTATTTT	CASSSNESTSTDTQYF
.	TRBV5-4	TRBJ2-7	.	TGTGCCAGCAGCCATGTTGGCAGGGGGGCCGAGCAGTACTTC	CASSHVGRGAEQYF
.	TRBV9	TRBJ1-4	TRBD1	TGTGCCAGCAGCCCAGGGGGGTTTGAAAAACTGTTTTTT	CASSPGGFEKLFF
.	TRBV19	TRBJ1-4	.	TGTGCCAGTAGTCCTCCCCGGGAAAAACTGTTTTTT	CASSPPREKLFF
.	TRBV6-4	TRBJ2-3	.	TGTGCCAGCAGTGAGCGGCCGGGATTGGAAACGCAGTATTTT	CASSERPGLETQYF
.	TRBV7-3	TRBJ2-3	.	TGTGCCAGCAGCTTAACGTCCCCGGGGGATACGCAGTATTTT	CASSLTSPGDTQYF
.	TRBV5-1	TRBJ2-7	TRBD1	TGCGCCAGCAGCTGGCCGGGACAGCATGCCGAGCAGTACTTC	CASSWPGQHAEQYF
.	TRBV5-5	TRBJ2-7	TRBD1	TGTGCCAGCAGCGAACCCGGACAGGGCGGCGAGCAGTACTTC	CASSEPGQGGEQYF
.	TRBV5-4	TRBJ2-5	TRBD2	TGTGCCAGCAGCCCGGGGACTAGCGGGGGACAAGAGACCCAGTACTTC	CASSPGTSGGQETQYF
few	TRBV14	TRBJ1-6	.	TGTGCCAGCAGGCCGGGTATCCATAATTCACCCCTCCACTTT	CASRPGIHNSPLHF
.	TRBV28	TRBJ2-7	.	TGTGCCAGCAGCTCGGACAGCTACGAGCAGTACTTC	CASSSDSYEQYF
.	TRBV27	TRBJ2-7	TRBD2	TGTGCCAGCAGAAGACGCTTTGCGGGGGGGGGCGGCGAGCAGTACTTC	CASRRRFAGGGGEQYF
once	TRBV2	TRBJ2-1	TRBD2	TGTGCCAGCAGTCTACTAGCGAGCCCCGAGCAGTTCTTC	CASSLLASPEQFF
.	TRBV19	TRBJ1-6	.	TGTGCCAGTAGTCTGGGAGGGAGCTCCTATAATTCACCCCTCCACTTT	CASSLGGSSYNSPLHF
.	TRBV7-2	TRBJ2-3	TRBD2	TGTGCCAGCAGCCTACAATTTCTAGCGGGAAACACAGATACGCAGTATTTT	CASSLQFLAGNTDTQYF
.	TRBV9	TRBJ2-5	.	TGTGCCAGCAGCGTAGATGGCAGGGGTTACGAGACCCAGTACTTC	CASSVDGRGYETQYF
few	TRBV7-8	TRBJ2-7	TRBD2	TGTGCCAGCAGCCCAATAGCGGGAGCGACCTACGAGCAGTACTTC	CASSPIAGATYEQYF
.	TRBV19	TRBJ2-3	.	TGTGCCAGTAGTATGTTAACTAGCACAGATACGCAGTATTTT	CASSMLTSTDTQYF
.	TRBV7-8	TRBJ1-4	TRBD1	TGTGCCAGCAGCAGACGGGGGACAGCTAATGAAAAACTGTTTTTT	CASSRRGTANEKLFF
.	TRBV6-5	TRBJ1-1	TRBD1	TGTGCCAGCAGTTCCGGGACAGGGTGGACTGAAGCTTTCTTT	CASSSGTGWTEAFF
.	TRBV11-2	TRBJ1-3	.	TGTGCCAGCAGCTTAAAAAGGGACGGACTATCCTCTGGAAACACCATATATTTT	CASSLKRDGLSSGNTIYF
.	TRBV5-4	TRBJ2-4	TRBD2	TGTGCCAGCAGCTCTAGCGGGATGCCCAACATTCAGTACTTC	CASSSSGMPNIQYF
few	TRBV6-1	TRBJ2-3	.	TGTGCCAGCAGTGAAGACACGACAGATACGCAGTATTTT	CASSEDTTDTQYF
.	TRBV30	TRBJ1-2	.	TGTGCCTGGTCAACAGCATTCTATGGCTACACCTTC	CAWSTAFYGYTF
.	TRBV19	TRBJ2-6	TRBD1	TGTGCCAGTAGTATGTTTTGGGACAGGGGGCTGGGGGCCAACGTCCTGACTTTC	CASSMFWDRGLGANVLTF
.	TRBV6-5	TRBJ2-2	TRBD2	TGTGCCAGCAGGGCTCTAGCGGGAGGCACCGGGGAGCTGTTTTTT	CASRALAGGTGELFF
.	TRBV19	TRBJ1-2	.	TGTGCCAGTAGTATAGAGGGGCCGAACCGGGCTAACTATGGCTACACCTTC	CASSIEGPNRANYGYTF
.	TRBV29-1	TRBJ2-7	.	TGCAGCGCAGAATCCGCCGGGAACTCCTACGAGCAGTACTTC	CSAESAGNSYEQYF
.	TRBV28	TRBJ1-2	.	TGTGCCAGCAGTTTACTTCGGGGGGCAATTGGCTACACCTTC	CASSLLRGAIGYTF
.	TRBV7-3	TRBJ1-1	.	TGTGCCAGCAGCTTAGGGGGGGACACTGAAGCTTTCTTT	CASSLGGDTEAFF
.	TRBV9	TRBJ2-1	.	TGTGCCAGCAGCGGAACCGGGGGCTACAATGAGCAGTTCTTC	CASSGTGGYNEQFF
.	TRBV28	TRBJ1-4	TRBD1	TGTGCCAGCACCCCCGGGACAGGTTATGAAAAACTGTTTTTT	CASTPGTGYEKLFF
.	TRBV28	TRBJ2-7	TRBD1	TGTGCCAGCAGATCCCCGGGACAGGGCTCCTACGAGCAGTACTTC	CASRSPGQGSYEQYF